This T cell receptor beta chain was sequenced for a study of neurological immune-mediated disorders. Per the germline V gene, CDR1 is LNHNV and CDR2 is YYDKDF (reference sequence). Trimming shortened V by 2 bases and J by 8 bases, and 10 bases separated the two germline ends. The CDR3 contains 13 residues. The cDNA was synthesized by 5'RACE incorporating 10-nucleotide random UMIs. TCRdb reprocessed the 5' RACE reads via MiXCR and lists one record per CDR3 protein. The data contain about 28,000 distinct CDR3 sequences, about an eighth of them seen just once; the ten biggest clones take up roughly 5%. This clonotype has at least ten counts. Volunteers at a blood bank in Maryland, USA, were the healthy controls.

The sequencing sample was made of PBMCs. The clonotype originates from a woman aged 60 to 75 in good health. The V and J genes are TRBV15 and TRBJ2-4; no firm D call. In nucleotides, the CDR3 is TGTGCCACCAGCAGAAACGACGTGGACATTCAGTACTTC. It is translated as CATSRNDVDIQYF.